The clone carrying this TCR beta chain showed up just a few times. This record belongs to a study of response to subunit inactivated influenza vaccine. The CDR3 spans 16 residues. The V segment lost 6 bases and the J segment 4 bases; nucleotides outside the gene matches: 5. The germline CDR1 and CDR2 sequences are MNHEY and SMNVEV (reference sequence). TCRdb re-called the RT-PCR reads through MiXCR, storing one row per CDR3 protein. The data show more than 150,000 distinct CDR3 sequences, roughly 10% seen once. The chain couples TRBV27 to TRBJ2-1; TRBD2 matches at 14 bases. This clonotype originated in a man aged 50 to 69 who received an inactivated influenza vaccine. Specimen: CD8+ T cells sorted from PBMCs, collected 23 months after vaccination. This chain's CDR3 is CASRMTSGRGYNEQFF. DNA of the CDR3: TGTGCCAGCAGAATGACTAGCGGGAGGGGTTACAATGAGCAGTTCTTC.